This passage covers 6 T cell receptor beta chains from one sample sequenced in a study of cytomegalovirus exposure and HLA in healthy donors (dated by TCRdb to the late 2010s). The method behind the library was the immunoSEQ multiplex PCR assay. For the multiplex PCR, a mixture combining 60 forward primers for TCR Vbeta segments and 13 reverse primers for TCR Jbeta segments was used. TCRdb took over this immuneACCESS table, retaining in-frame rearrangements with V and J assigned. Such tables are incomplete; in checked studies, under half of the missing clones stem from an unresolved V gene, and the remainder is unexplained. The sample table contains around 120,000 clones; only one count was recorded for 80% of them. About 10% of the sample is in the top ten clones. Material: PBMCs. The receptors were gathered from a female donor in good health and CMV-seropositive.

The V gene is TRBV5-4, the J gene TRBJ2-7, with 8 bases lining up with TRBD2. This CDR3 contains 16 residues. After removal of 0 bases from V and 2 bases from J, the junction contained 7 bases not matched to a gene. The V gene's germline CDR1 is SGHNT and CDR2 YYREEE (reference sequence). CDR3 nucleotide sequence: TGTGCCAGCAGCTTGGGGAAGGCGGGGGGTACCTACGAGCAGTACTTC. The encoded protein is CASSLGKAGGTYEQYF.

The CDR3 DNA reads TGTGCCAGCAGCTTGGGGGGGGACTTCTACGAGCAGTACTTC. Encoded protein: CASSLGGDFYEQYF. The genes are TRBV5-6 and TRBJ2-7; D may be TRBD2 (6 bases). CDR3 size: 14 residues. V lost 0 bases and J lost 3, with 10 bases in between. Germline loops: CDR1 SGHDT, CDR2 YYEEEE.

The DNA of the CDR3 is TGTGCCAGCAATTATGGAGTCTCTGGGGCCAACGTCCTGACTTTC. This gives the protein CASNYGVSGANVLTF. The rearrangement joins TRBV28 to TRBJ2-6; D gene uncertain. CDR1 is MDHEN, CDR2 SYDVKM, per germline. The ends were cut back, 7 bases at V and 0 bases at J, with 10 bases in the middle. The CDR3 length is 15 residues.

V is TRBV29-1 and J is TRBJ1-2, with a tentative D call TRBD1 (5 bases). The CDR3 has 13 amino acids. Trimming left V 3 bases short and J 7 bases short, with 15 bases between. Germline V lookup: CDR1 SQVTM, CDR2 ANQGSEA. CDR3 nucleotide sequence: TGCAGCGTTGAGAAGGCAGGGTCGAGTGGCTACACCTTC. This encodes CSVEKAGSSGYTF.

This clone was seen just once. The chain uses TRBV2 and TRBJ1-6; no clear D gene. The CDR3 runs to 15 residues. V shed 4 bases and J shed 0 bases, with 7 bases lying between them. The germline V gene has CDR1 SNHLY and CDR2 FYNNEI. The CDR3 sequence: CASSASSSYNSPLHF. The CDR3 DNA follows: TGTGCCAGCAGTGCGTCCAGCTCCTATAATTCACCCCTCCACTTT.

The gene calls are TRBV5-1 and TRBJ2-3; 9 positions match TRBD2. The J segment lost 3 bases and the V segment lost 4 bases, leaving 9 bases of the junction unmatched. Germline loops: CDR1 SGHRS, CDR2 YFSETQ. The CDR3 length is 16 residues. The CDR3 spells CASSPGTSWRTDTQYF. The CDR3 DNA reads as TGCGCCAGCAGCCCCGGGACTAGCTGGAGGACAGATACGCAGTATTTT.